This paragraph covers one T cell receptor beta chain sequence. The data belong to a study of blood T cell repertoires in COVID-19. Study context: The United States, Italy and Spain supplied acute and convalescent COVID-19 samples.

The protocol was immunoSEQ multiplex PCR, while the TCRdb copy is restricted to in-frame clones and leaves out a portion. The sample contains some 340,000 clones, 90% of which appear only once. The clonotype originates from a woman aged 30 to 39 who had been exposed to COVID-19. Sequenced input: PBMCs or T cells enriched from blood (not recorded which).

The CDR3 sequence: CASRAQGYETQYF. DNA for the CDR3: TGCGCCAGCAGGGCGCAGGGTTACGAGACCCAGTACTTC. The V and J genes are TRBV4-1 and TRBJ2-5; D is possibly TRBD1 (5 bases). In germline, CDR1 is MGHRA, CDR2 YSYEKL. V was trimmed by 6 bases and J by 5 bases, leaving 13 bases between them. There are 13 residues in the CDR3.